This T cell receptor beta chain emerged from a study of blood T cell repertoires in COVID-19. At the level of the study: COVID-19 samples from acute and convalescent phases originated in the United States, Italy and Spain.

This clone has a handful of counts. Repertoires were generated with immunoSEQ multiplex PCR, while TCRdb's copy carries only in-frame clones and drops some. The profile shows roughly 150,000 clones, roughly 78% of them singletons. It was during active infection that Seattle patients were enrolled and then longitudinally followed. The sample consisted of peripheral blood. This sequence originates from a woman aged 55-75 years with COVID-19, enrolled during active disease.

The CDR3 region is CASSHQGNSNQPQHF. CDR3 nucleotides: TGTGCCAGTAGTCATCAGGGTAATAGCAATCAGCCCCAGCATTTT. The V gene is TRBV19, the J gene TRBJ1-5; possibly TRBD1 for D (5 bases). Germline values: CDR1 LNHDA, CDR2 SQIVND (reference sequence). The CDR3 has 15 amino acids. The V end was cut by 5 bases, the J end by 0 bases, with 11 bases between.